The 25 T cell receptor beta chains below were found in one sample sequenced in a study of OX40 agonist ivuxolimab in advanced cancers. Measured with immunoSEQ multiplex PCR; TCRdb has only the in-frame clones, and not every one. Seen here are tens of thousands of clones, around 93% observed once, and the top ten hold roughly 13%. The specimen was CD4+ or CD8+ T cells sorted from blood, collected in a trial of the OX40 agonist ivuxolimab. The receptors shown here come from an adult with an advanced solid tumor such as melanoma, head and neck, liver or kidney cancer.

The chain joins TRBV4-2 to TRBJ1-1; D not resolved. Germline CDR1 and CDR2: LGHNA and YNFKEQ. CDR3 length equals 12 residues. V dropped 5 bases and J dropped 8 bases, with 12 bases sitting between them. The CDR3 region is CASSLAGEEAFF. In DNA, the CDR3 is TGTGCCAGCAGCTTAGCTGGAGAGGAAGCTTTCTTT.

V and J are TRBV27 and TRBJ2-2; D assignment may be TRBD1 or TRBD2 (5 bases each). Germline CDR1 reads MNHEY; CDR2 reads SMNVEV (reference sequence). The CDR3 has 14 residues. Trimming left V 5 bases short and J 7 bases short, with 14 bases between. The CDR3 is CASSQTVRGGELFF. The CDR3 DNA follows: TGTGCCAGCAGTCAGACAGTCCGGGGCGGGGAGCTGTTTTTT.

The chain joins TRBV7-9 to TRBJ2-1; 9 bases are shared with TRBD2. J was trimmed by 5 bases and V by 2 bases; bases with no gene match: 13. The length of the CDR3 is 18 residues. CDR1 and CDR2 (germline): SEHNR, FQNEAQ (reference sequence). The CDR3 bases are TGTGCCAGCAGCTTAATAGCTAGCGGGAACCGGAATAACAATGAGCAGTTCTTC. As protein: CASSLIASGNRNNNEQFF. The full variable domain, with the rest looked up from reference TRBV7-9 and TRBJ2-1, is DTGVSQNPRHKITKRGQNVTFRCDPISEHNRLYWYRQTLGQGPEFLTYFQNEAQLEKSRLLSDRFSAERPKGSFSTLEIQRTEQGDSAMYLCASSLIASGNRNNNEQFFGPGTRLTVL.

The chain combines TRBV29-1 with TRBJ1-1, with a possible D match to TRBD1 (5 bases). The CDR3 totals 15 residues. V dropped 1 base and J dropped 5 bases, with 17 bases sitting between them. Per germline, CDR1 SQVTM and CDR2 ANQGSEA. The CDR3 DNA sequence: TGCAGCGTTGAAGTGGCCACCGGGGGAAGAACTGAAGCTTTCTTT. As protein: CSVEVATGGRTEAFF.

The chain carries TRBV4-1 and TRBJ2-1; 7 bases line up with TRBD2. This CDR3 has 14 residues. V was pared by 0 bases and J by 8 bases, with 4 bases of the junction left unmatched. From germline, CDR1 is MGHRA and CDR2 YSYEKL. CDR3 nucleotide sequence: TGCGCCAGCAGCCAAGAACCAGGGAGGGATGAGCAGTTCTTC. Amino acids: CASSQEPGRDEQFF.

This rearrangement joins TRBV6-5 to TRBJ2-1; 7 nucleotides align to TRBD1. J gave up 4 bases and V 4 bases, and 1 base lay outside the gene matches. CDR3 length equals 13 residues. Germline CDR1 and CDR2: MNHEY and SVGAGI. CDR3 sequence reads: CASSLGQYNEQFF. CDR3 bases: TGTGCCAGCAGTTTGGGACAGTACAATGAGCAGTTCTTC.

This rearrangement joins TRBV5-1 to TRBJ2-1, with 10 bases aligning to TRBD2. CDR3 length: 18 amino acids. V was clipped by 3 bases and J by 5 bases; unmatched bases: 14. CDR1 is SGHRS, CDR2 YFSETQ, per germline. DNA of the CDR3: TGCGCCAGCAGCTCAAACCCTAGCGGGAGACTTGGAAACAATGAGCAGTTCTTC. This sequence encodes CASSSNPSGRLGNNEQFF.

This CDR3 is CASSWGPAYEQYF. Written as DNA, the CDR3 is TGTGCCAGCAGCTGGGGCCCGGCCTACGAGCAGTACTTC. The genes are TRBV7-6 and TRBJ2-7; D is possibly TRBD1 (5 bases). Trimming took 4 bases from V and 2 from J, leaving 9 bases between them. This CDR3 region has 13 residues. Germline CDR1 and CDR2: SGHVS and FNYEAQ.

The chain employs TRBV23-1 and TRBJ2-1; the D is unclear. TRBV23-1 is given ORF status, its function remaining uncertain. This CDR3 has 18 residues. Trimming took off 0 bases at V and 0 bases at J, with 15 bases between the two ends. For the CDR3, the DNA is TGCGCCAGCAGTCAATCAGATCCCCGACTTACCTCCTACAATGAGCAGTTCTTC. Protein: CASSQSDPRLTSYNEQFF.

The chain employs TRBV9 and TRBJ2-2; D ambiguous. The CDR3 spans 18 residues. CDR1 and CDR2 from the germline V gene are SGDLS and YYNGEE. Trimming cost V 0 bases and J 6 bases, with 21 bases left between them. The CDR3, as DNA: TGTGCCAGCAGCGTAGGCCGGGCGGCGTTGGGCCTAGCCGGGGAGCTGTTTTTT. Its translation: CASSVGRAALGLAGELFF.

This clone was seen just once. V and J are TRBV14 and TRBJ2-7, with 7 bases identical to TRBD1. CDR3 length: 15 residues. The germline CDR1 and CDR2 sequences are SGHDN and FVKESK. The trim removed 2 bases at V and 1 base at J, leaving 5 bases unmatched. The DNA of the CDR3 is TGTGCCAGCAGCCAAAGCACAGGGGCGTCCTACGAGCAGTACTTC. Its translation is CASSQSTGASYEQYF.

This chain connects TRBV6-5 to TRBJ2-1; tentative D call: TRBD1 (5 bases). Trimming stripped 5 bases from V and 5 bases from J, with 13 bases between. Germline assignment: CDR1 MNHEY and CDR2 SVGAGI. The CDR3 covers 14 residues. The CDR3: CASSLPGNHNEQFF. The DNA for the CDR3 is TGTGCCAGCAGTCTACCAGGGAACCACAATGAGCAGTTCTTC.

This sequence joins TRBV7-9 and TRBJ2-1; D not resolved. The CDR3 consists of 15 residues. Trimming shortened V by 0 bases and J by 4 bases, and 10 bases separated the two germline ends. CDR1 SEHNR and CDR2 FQNEAQ come from the germline V gene (reference sequence). CDR3 bases: TGTGCCAGCAGCTTAGCAGGAGACTCGTACAATGAGCAGTTCTTC. Protein sequence: CASSLAGDSYNEQFF.

The rearrangement joins TRBV12-5 to TRBJ1-5, with a weak D call TRBD1 (5 bases). Germline CDR1 LGHNT, CDR2 FRNRAP. The CDR3 has 15 residues. V was pared by 7 bases and J by 1 base, with 14 bases between. For the CDR3, the DNA is TGTGCTAGTGCGCCCCAGGGCGGAAGCAATCAGCCCCAGCATTTT. It is translated as CASAPQGGSNQPQHF. Looking up the rest from reference TRBV12-5 and TRBJ1-5 gives the full variable domain: DARVTQTPRHKVTEMGQEVTMRCQPILGHNTVFWYRQTMMQGLELLAYFRNRAPLDDSGMPKDRFSAEMPDATLATLKIQPSEPRDSAVYFCASAPQGGSNQPQHFGDGTRLSIL.

CDR3 bases: TGTGCCAGCAGTCCTATACTAGTATCGGATGAGCAGTTCTTC. It encodes CASSPILVSDEQFF. The chain combines TRBV27 with TRBJ2-1; D is perhaps TRBD2 (5 bases). Trimming pared 5 bases from V and 8 bases from J, leaving 16 bases between. The germline gives CDR1 MNHEY, CDR2 SMNVEV (reference sequence). The CDR3 runs to 14 residues.

This rearrangement joins TRBV5-4 to TRBJ1-1; a weak D match, TRBD1 (5 bases). Per germline, CDR1 SGHNT and CDR2 YYREEE (reference sequence). The CDR3 contains 13 residues. V was cut by 4 bases and J by 2 bases, with 9 bases left in between. For the CDR3, the DNA is TGTGCCAGCAGCCGCGGGGCCAACACTGAAGCTTTCTTT. It yields the protein CASSRGANTEAFF.

V usage is TRBV7-9 and J usage is TRBJ1-2; TRBD1 agrees at 9 bases. The CDR3 extends over 16 amino acids. Germline lookup yields CDR1 SEHNR and CDR2 FQNEAQ (reference sequence). Trimming took 5 bases from V and 8 from J; bases not matched to a gene: 15. For the CDR3, the DNA is TGTGCCAGCAGCCACAGGACAGGGGCCGCCTTGGAGGGCTACACCTTC. Residues: CASSHRTGAALEGYTF.

Here the CDR3 reads CASSASTGDHTEAFF. The CDR3, as DNA: TGTGCCAGCAGTGCATCTACAGGGGACCACACTGAAGCTTTCTTT. The rearrangement links TRBV6-1 to TRBJ1-1; TRBD1 matches 7 bases. Trimming took 4 bases from V and 3 from J; bases not matched to a gene: 8. Germline CDR1 and CDR2: MNHNS and SASEGT. CDR3 length: 15 amino acids.

The chain combines TRBV7-2 with TRBJ2-2; D remains unclear. The V gene's germline CDR1 is SGHTA and CDR2 FQGNSA. With 1 base removed from V and 4 bases from J, the gap between germline ends came to 7 bases. The CDR3 length is 14 residues. The DNA for the CDR3 is TGTGCCAGCAGCTTAGAGGCACTCACCGGGGAGCTGTTTTTT. Translation gives CASSLEALTGELFF.

The chain carries TRBV6-1 and TRBJ1-2; possible D gene TRBD1, 5 bases. CDR1 and CDR2 (germline): MNHNS, SASEGT. With 4 bases removed from V and 10 bases from J, the gap between germline ends came to 16 bases. This CDR3 has 13 amino acids. CDR3 amino acids: CASSGPGTPVYTF. The CDR3 DNA follows: TGTGCCAGCAGTGGACCCGGGACGCCGGTCTACACCTTC.

The V and J genes are TRBV5-6 and TRBJ1-1, with D maybe TRBD1 (5 bases). The germline V and J ends were trimmed by 3 bases and 4 bases, with 13 bases remaining between them. The germline gives CDR1 SGHDT, CDR2 YYEEEE. CDR3 size: 14 residues. The CDR3 loop is CASSYLGGGTEAFF. CDR3 DNA sequence: TGTGCCAGCAGCTACCTTGGGGGGGGCACTGAAGCTTTCTTT.

The chain employs TRBV5-8 and TRBJ2-2; D uncertain. The length of the CDR3 is 11 residues. Germline V gives CDR1 SGHTS, CDR2 YDEGEE. V lost 1 base, J lost 6 bases, and 1 base lay in between. The CDR3: CASSLSGELFF. The CDR3 DNA reads TGTGCCAGCAGCTTGTCCGGGGAGCTGTTTTTT.

The chain couples TRBV4-1 to TRBJ2-7, with 9 bases fitting TRBD1. V trimming: 5 bases; J trimming: 2 bases; junction bases outside the gene matches: 10. The CDR3 is 16 residues long. Germline-derived CDR1 and CDR2 are MGHRA and YSYEKL. The CDR3 DNA sequence: TGCGCCAGCAGCTATCTATCGGGACAGGGTGCCTACGAGCAGTACTTC. As protein: CASSYLSGQGAYEQYF.

This clone was detected once. The rearrangement links TRBV7-6 to TRBJ2-7; 11 positions agree with TRBD2. This CDR3 region has 14 residues. Germline values: CDR1 SGHVS, CDR2 FNYEAQ. With V trimmed by 5 bases and J by 2 bases, 2 bases remained unmatched. CDR3 DNA sequence: TGTGCCAGCAGCCTTAGCGGGAGGGCCTACGAGCAGTACTTC. It codes for CASSLSGRAYEQYF.

V gene TRBV7-9 combines with J gene TRBJ2-1; 14 bases fit TRBD2. Germline CDR1 SEHNR, CDR2 FQNEAQ (reference sequence). Trimming at V came to 8 bases and at J to 10 bases, leaving 7 bases not matched to a gene. CDR3 length: 14 residues. DNA of the CDR3: TGTGCCAGCGAGGGACTAGCGGGGGCCAGGGAGCAGTTCTTC. Residues: CASEGLAGAREQFF.